The following is a T cell receptor beta chain sequence with its context. This CDR3 spans 15 amino acids. Germline V gives CDR1 MNHEY, CDR2 SVGAGI. V trimming: 4 bases; J trimming: 8 bases; junction bases outside the gene matches: 10. This sample was taken from a study of blood T cell repertoires in COVID-19. Study overall: T cells, B-cell-depleted T cells, or PBMCs provided the cDNA or gDNA that served as material.

Study processing details: From reference gene primer amplification, estimates of nucleated cell counts were derived. Generated by immunoSEQ multiplex PCR, the TCRdb table keeps only in-frame clones and is missing some. D and trimming were read from the DNA, whereas the V and J calls and clone size are those reported in that table. This table has about 260,000 clones, roughly 86% appearing once. Seattle's cohort entered during active infection and was followed longitudinally. The sequence was collected from a woman between 25 and 40 years old with COVID-19, enrolled during active disease. The chain employs TRBV6-5 and TRBJ1-4, with 7 bases identical to TRBD1. The specimen was peripheral blood. In nucleotides, the CDR3 is TGTGCCAGCAGTTCCGAGACAGGGCTTCAGGAAAAACTGTTTTTT. This encodes CASSSETGLQEKLFF.